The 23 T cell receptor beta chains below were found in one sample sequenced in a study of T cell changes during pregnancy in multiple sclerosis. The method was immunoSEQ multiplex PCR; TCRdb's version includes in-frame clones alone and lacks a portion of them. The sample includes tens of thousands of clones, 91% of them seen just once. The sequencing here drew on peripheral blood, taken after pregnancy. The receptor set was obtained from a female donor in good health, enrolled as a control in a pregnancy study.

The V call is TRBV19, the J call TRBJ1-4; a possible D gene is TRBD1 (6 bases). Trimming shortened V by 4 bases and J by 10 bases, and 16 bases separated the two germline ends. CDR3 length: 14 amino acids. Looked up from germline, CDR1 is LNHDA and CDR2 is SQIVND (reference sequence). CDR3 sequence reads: CASSTEQGRGKLFF. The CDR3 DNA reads TGTGCCAGTAGTACCGAACAGGGTCGGGGAAAACTGTTTTTT.

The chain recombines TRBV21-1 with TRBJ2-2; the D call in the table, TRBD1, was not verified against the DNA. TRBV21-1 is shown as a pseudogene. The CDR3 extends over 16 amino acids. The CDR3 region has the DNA TGTGCCAGCAGCAAAGCGTCCAGGGGTTCCACCGGGGAGCTGTTTTTT. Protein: CASSKASRGSTGELFF.

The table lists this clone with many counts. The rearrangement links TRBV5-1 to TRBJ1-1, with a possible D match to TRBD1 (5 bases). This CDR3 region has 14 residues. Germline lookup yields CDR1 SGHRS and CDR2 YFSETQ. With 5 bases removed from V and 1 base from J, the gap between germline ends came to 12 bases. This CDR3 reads CASRRQGQNTEAFF. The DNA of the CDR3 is TGCGCCAGCAGGAGACAAGGACAGAACACTGAAGCTTTCTTT.

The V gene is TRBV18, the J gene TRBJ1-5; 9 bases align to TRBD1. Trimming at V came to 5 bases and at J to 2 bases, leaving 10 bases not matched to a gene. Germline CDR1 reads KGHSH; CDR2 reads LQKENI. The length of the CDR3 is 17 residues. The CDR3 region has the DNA TGTGCCAGCTCAGCACTAACAGGGGGCTCTGGCAATCAGCCCCAGCATTTT. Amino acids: CASSALTGGSGNQPQHF.

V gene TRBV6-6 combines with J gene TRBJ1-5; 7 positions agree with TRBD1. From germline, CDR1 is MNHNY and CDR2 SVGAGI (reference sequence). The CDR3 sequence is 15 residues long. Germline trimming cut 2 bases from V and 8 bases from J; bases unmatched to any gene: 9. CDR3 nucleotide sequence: TGTGCCAGCAGTTACCCCCAGGGGGAAAATAAGCCCCAGCATTTT. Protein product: CASSYPQGENKPQHF.

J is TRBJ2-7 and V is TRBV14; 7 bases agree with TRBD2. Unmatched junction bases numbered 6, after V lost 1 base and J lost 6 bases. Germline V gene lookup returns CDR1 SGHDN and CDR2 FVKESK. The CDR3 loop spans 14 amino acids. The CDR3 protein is CASSQGFREGEQYF. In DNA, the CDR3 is TGTGCCAGCAGCCAAGGTTTCAGGGAGGGCGAGCAGTACTTC.

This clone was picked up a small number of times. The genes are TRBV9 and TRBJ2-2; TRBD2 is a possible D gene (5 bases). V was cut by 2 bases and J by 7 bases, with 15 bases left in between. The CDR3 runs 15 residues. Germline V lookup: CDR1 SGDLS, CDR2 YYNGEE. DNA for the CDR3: TGTGCCAGCAGCGTGTCCACAGAACGGGGCGGGGAGCTGTTTTTT. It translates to CASSVSTERGGELFF.

CDR3 region: CASSVSLSGWRAFF. The CDR3 region has the DNA TGTGCCAGTAGTGTATCCCTCTCGGGGTGGCGGGCTTTCTTT. The chain links TRBV19 to TRBJ1-1; D ambiguous. Germline assignment: CDR1 LNHDA and CDR2 SQIVND (reference sequence). Trimming removed 5 bases at V and 11 bases at J, with 21 bases between. CDR3 length equals 14 residues.

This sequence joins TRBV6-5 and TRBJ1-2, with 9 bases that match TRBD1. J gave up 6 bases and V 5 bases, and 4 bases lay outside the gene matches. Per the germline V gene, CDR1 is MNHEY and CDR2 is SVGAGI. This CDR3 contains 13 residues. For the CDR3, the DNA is TGTGCCAGCAGTCCAACAGGGGGCCATGGCTACACCTTC. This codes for CASSPTGGHGYTF.

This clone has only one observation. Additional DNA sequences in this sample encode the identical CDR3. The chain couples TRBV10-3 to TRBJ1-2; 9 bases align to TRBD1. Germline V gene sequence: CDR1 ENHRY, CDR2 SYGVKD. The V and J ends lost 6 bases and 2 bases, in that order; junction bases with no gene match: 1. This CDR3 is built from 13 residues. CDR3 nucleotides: TGTGCCATCAGGGGACAGGGAAACTATGGCTACACCTTC. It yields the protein CAIRGQGNYGYTF.

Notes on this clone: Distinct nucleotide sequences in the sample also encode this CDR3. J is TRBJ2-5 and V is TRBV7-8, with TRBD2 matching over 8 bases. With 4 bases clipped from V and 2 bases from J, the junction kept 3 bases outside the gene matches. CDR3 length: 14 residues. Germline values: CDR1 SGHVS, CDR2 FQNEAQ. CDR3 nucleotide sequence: TGTGCCAGCAGCTCCACTAGCGGACAAGAGACCCAGTACTTC. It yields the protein CASSSTSGQETQYF.

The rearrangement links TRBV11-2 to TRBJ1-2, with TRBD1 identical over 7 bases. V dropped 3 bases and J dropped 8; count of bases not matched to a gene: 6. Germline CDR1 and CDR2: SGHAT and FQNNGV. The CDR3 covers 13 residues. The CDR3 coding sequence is TGTGCCAGCAGCTTGCCGACAGGGCGCGGCTACACCTTC. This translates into CASSLPTGRGYTF.

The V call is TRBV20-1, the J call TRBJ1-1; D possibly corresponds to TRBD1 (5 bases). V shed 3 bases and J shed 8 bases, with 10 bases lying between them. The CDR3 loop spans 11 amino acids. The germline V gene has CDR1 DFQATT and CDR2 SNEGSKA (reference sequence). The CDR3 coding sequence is TGCAGTGCTAGTCTGGGGCCCGAAGCTTTCTTT. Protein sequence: CSASLGPEAFF.

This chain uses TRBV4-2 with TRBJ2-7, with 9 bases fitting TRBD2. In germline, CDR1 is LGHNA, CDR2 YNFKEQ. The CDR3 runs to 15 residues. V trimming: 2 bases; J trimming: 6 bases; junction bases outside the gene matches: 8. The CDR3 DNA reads TGTGCCAGCAGCCAATCGAGCGGGGGGCGTGCCGAGCAGTACTTC. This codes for CASSQSSGGRAEQYF.

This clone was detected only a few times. This chain's CDR3 is CASSASGQGIYGYTF. The DNA of the CDR3 is TGTGCCAGCAGCGCCTCCGGACAGGGTATCTATGGCTACACCTTC. The gene calls are TRBV6-1 and TRBJ1-2, with 8 positions matching TRBD1. Germline V gene lookup returns CDR1 MNHNS and CDR2 SASEGT. V lost 6 bases, J lost 4 bases, and 10 bases stayed unmatched. The CDR3 runs to 15 residues.

In DNA form, the CDR3 reads TGTGCCAGCGGCTCGACAGGGGCCCACGGTAATGAAAAACTGTTTTTT. This codes for CASGSTGAHGNEKLFF. This chain uses TRBV25-1 with TRBJ1-4; TRBD1 matches 8 bases. CDR1 is MGHDK and CDR2 is SYGVNS in the germline V gene. The CDR3 extends over 16 amino acids. Losses at the gene ends were 8 bases for V and 4 bases for J; bases not matched to a gene: 12.

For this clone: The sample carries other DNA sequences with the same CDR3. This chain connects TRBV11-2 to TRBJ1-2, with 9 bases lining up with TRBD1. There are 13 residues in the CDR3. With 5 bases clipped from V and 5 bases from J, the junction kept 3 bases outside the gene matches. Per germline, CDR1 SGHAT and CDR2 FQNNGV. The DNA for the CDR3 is TGTGCCAGCAGCCCGGGACAGGGATATGGCTACACCTTC. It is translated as CASSPGQGYGYTF.

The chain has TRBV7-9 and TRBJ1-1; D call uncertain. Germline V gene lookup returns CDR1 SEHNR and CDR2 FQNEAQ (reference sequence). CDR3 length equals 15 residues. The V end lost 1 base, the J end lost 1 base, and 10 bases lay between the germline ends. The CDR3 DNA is TGTGCCAGCAGCTTAGGCCTCGGGGAGAACACTGAAGCTTTCTTT. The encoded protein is CASSLGLGENTEAFF.

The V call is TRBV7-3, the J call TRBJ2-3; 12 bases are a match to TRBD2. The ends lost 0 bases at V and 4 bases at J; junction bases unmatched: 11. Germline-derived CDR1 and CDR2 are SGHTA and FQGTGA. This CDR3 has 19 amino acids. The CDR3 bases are TGTGCCAGCAGCTTAACAAGCGCTAGACTAGCGGGGGTCCCAGATACGCAGTATTTT. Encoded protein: CASSLTSARLAGVPDTQYF.

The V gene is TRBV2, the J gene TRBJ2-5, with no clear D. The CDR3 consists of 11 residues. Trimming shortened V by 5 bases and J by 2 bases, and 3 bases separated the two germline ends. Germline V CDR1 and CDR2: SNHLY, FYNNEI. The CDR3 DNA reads TGTGCCAGCAGTTTACAAGAGACCCAGTACTTC. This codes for CASSLQETQYF.

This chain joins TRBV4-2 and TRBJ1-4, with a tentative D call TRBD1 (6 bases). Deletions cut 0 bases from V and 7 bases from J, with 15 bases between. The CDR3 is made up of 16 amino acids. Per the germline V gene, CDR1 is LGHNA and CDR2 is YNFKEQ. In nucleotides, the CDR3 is TGTGCCAGCAGCCAAGATCTTGGGGGGGCGCGTGAAAAACTGTTTTTT. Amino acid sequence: CASSQDLGGAREKLFF.

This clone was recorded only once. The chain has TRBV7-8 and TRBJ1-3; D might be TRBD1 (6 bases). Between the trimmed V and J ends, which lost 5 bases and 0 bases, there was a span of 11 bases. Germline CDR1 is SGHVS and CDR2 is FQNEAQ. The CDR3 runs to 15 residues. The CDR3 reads CASSPRGLSGNTIYF. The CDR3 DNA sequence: TGTGCCAGCAGCCCCAGGGGCCTCTCTGGAAACACCATATATTTT.

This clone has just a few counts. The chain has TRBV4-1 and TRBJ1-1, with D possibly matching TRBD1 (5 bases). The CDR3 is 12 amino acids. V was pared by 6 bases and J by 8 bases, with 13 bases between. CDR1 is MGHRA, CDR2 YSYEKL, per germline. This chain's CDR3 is CASRSTTGEAFF. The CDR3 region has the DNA TGCGCCAGCAGGTCCACTACAGGAGAAGCTTTCTTT.